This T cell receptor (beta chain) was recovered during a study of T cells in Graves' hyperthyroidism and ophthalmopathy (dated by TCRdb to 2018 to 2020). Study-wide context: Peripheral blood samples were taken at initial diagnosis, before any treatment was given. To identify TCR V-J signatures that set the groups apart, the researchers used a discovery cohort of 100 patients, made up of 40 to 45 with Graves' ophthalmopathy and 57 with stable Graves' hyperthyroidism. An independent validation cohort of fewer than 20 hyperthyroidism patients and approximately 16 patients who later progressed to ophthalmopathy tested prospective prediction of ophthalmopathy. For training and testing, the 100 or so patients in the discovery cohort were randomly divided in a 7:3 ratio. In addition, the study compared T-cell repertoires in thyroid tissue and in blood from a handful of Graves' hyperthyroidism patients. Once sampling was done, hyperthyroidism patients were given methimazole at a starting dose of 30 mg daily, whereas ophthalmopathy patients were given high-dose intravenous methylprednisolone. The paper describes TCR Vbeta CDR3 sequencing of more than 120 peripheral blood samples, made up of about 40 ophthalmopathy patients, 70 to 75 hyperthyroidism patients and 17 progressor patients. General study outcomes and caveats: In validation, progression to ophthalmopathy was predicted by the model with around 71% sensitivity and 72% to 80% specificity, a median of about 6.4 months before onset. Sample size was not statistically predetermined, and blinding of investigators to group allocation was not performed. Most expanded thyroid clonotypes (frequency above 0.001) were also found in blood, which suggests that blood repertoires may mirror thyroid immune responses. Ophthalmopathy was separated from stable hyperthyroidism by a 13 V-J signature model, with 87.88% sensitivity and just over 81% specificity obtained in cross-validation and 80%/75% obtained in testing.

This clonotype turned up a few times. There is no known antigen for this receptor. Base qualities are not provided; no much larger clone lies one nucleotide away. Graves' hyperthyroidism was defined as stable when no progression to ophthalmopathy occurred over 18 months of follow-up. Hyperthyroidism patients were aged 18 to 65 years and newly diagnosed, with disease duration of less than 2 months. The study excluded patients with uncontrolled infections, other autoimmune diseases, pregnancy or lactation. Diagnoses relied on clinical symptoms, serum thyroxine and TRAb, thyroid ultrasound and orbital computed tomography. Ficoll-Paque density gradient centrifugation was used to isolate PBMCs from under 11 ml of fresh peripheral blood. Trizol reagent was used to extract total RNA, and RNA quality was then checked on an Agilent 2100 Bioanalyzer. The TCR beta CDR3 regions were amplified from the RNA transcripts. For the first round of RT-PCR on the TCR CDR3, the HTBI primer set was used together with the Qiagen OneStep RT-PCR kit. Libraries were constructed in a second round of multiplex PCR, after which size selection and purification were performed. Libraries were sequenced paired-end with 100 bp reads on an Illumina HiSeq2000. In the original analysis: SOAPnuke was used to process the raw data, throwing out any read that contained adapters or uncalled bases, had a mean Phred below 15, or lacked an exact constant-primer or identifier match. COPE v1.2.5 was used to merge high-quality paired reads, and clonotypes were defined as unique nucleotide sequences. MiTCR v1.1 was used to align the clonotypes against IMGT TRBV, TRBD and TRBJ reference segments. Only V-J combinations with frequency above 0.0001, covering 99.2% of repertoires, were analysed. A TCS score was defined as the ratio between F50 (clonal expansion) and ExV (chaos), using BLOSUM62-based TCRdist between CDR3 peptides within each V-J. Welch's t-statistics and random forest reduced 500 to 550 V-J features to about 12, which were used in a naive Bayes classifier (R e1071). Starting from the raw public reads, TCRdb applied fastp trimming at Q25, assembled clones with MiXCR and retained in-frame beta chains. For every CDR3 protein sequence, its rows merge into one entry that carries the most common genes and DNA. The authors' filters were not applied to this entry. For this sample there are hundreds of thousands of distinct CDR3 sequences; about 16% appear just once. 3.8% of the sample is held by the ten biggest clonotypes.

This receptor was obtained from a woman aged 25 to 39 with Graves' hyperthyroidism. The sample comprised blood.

The CDR3 region has the sequence CASSPPGLAGVRAGELFF. DNA sequence: TGTGCCAGCAGTCCGCCGGGACTAGCGGGAGTGAGGGCCGGGGAGCTGTTTTTT. The receptor chain draws on TRBV12-3 or TRBV12-4 and TRBJ2-2, and 14 junctional nucleotides match TRBD2. V is pruned by 5 bases and J by 6 bases, leaving 11 bases of the junction without a gene match. The CDR3 has 18 amino acids, counting the end cysteine and phenylalanine. The retained sequence is limited to the CDR3, 54 bases, with the frame set at the first base.